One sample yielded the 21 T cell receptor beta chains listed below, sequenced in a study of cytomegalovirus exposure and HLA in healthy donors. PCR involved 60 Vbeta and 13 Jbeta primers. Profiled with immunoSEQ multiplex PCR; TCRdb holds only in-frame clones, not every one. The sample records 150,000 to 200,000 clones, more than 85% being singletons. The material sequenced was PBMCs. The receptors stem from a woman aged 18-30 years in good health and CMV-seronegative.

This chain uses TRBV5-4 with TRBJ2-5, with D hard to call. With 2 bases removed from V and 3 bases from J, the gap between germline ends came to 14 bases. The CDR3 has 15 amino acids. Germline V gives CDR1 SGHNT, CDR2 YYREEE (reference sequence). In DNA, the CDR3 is TGTGCCAGCAGCTTAAGGCGGAGCGCCGAAGAGACCCAGTACTTC. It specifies CASSLRRSAEETQYF.

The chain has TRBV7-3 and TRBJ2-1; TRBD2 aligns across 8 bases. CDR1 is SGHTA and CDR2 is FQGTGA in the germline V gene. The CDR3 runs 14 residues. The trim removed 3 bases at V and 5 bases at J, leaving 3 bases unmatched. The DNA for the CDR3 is TGTGCCAGCAGCTTTTCGCGGGAGGACAATGAGCAGTTCTTC. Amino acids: CASSFSREDNEQFF.

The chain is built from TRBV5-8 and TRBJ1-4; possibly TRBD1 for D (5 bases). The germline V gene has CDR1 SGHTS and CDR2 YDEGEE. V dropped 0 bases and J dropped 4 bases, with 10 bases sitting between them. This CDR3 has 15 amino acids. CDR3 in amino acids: CASSLARGFNEKLFF. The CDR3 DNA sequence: TGTGCCAGCAGCTTGGCTAGGGGATTTAATGAAAAACTGTTTTTT.

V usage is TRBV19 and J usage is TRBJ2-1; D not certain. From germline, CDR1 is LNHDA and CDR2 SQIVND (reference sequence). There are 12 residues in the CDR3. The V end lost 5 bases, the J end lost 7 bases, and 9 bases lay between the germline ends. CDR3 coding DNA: TGTGCCAGTAGTTCGAGTATAAATGAGCAGTTCTTC. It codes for CASSSSINEQFF.

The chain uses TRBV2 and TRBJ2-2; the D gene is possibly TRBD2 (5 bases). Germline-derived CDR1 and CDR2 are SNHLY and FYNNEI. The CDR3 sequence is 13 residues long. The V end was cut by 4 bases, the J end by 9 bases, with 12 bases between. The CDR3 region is CASSGGGSRELFF. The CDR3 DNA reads TGTGCCAGCAGTGGCGGCGGGTCGAGGGAGCTGTTTTTT.

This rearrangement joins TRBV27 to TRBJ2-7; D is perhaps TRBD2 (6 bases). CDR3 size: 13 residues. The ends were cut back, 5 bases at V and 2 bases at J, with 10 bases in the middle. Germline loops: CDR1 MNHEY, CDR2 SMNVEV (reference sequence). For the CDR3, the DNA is TGTGCCAGCAGTATGCGGGGCACCTACGAGCAGTACTTC. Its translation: CASSMRGTYEQYF.

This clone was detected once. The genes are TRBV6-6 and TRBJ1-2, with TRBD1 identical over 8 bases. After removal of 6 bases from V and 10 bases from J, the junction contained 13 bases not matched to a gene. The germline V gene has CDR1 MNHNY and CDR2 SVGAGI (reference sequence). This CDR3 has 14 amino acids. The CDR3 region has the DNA TGTGCCAGCAGGCCGGGACAGGTGGATTTCTTCTACACCTTC. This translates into CASRPGQVDFFYTF.

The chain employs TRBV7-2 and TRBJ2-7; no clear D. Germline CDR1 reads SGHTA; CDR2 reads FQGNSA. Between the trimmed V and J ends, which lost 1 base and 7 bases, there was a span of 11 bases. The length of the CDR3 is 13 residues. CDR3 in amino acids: CASSLGPWSEQYF. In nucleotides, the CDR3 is TGTGCCAGCAGCTTAGGTCCCTGGAGTGAGCAGTACTTC.

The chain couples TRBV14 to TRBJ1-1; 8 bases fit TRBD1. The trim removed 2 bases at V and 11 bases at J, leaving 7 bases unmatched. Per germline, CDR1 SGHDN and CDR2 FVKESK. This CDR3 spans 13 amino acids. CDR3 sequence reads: CASSQSGGLEAFF. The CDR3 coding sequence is TGTGCCAGCAGCCAATCAGGGGGCCTGGAGGCTTTCTTT. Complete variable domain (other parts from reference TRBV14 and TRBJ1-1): EAGVTQFPSHSVIEKGQTVTLRCDPISGHDNLYWYRRVMGKEIKFLLHFVKESKQDESGMPNNRFLAERTGGTYSTLKVQPAELEDSGVYFCASSQSGGLEAFFGQGTRLTVV.

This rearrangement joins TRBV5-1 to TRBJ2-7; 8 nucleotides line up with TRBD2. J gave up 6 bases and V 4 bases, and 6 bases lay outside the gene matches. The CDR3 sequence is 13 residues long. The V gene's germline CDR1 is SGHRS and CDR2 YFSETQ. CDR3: CASSGGTSGEQYF. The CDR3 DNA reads TGCGCCAGCAGCGGCGGGACTAGTGGCGAGCAGTACTTC. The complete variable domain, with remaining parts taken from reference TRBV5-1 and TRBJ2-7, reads KAGVTQTPRYLIKTRGQQVTLSCSPISGHRSVSWYQQTPGQGLQFLFEYFSETQRNKGNFPGRFSGRQFSNSRSEMNVSTLELGDSALYLCASSGGTSGEQYFGPGTRLTVT.

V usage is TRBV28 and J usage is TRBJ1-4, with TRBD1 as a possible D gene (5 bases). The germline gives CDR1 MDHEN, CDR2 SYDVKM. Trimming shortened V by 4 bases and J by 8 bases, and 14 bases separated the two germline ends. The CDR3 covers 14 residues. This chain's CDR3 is CASSSPGIGEKLFF. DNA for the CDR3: TGTGCCAGCAGTTCCCCAGGGATCGGCGAAAAACTGTTTTTT. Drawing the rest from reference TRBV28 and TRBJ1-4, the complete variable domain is DVKVTQSSRYLVKRTGEKVFLECVQDMDHENMFWYRQDPGLGLRLIYFSYDVKMKEKGDIPEGYSVSREKKERFSLILESASTNQTSMYLCASSSPGIGEKLFFGSGTQLSVL.

CDR3 nucleotide sequence: TGTGCCTGGAGTCCAGGATCCCAAGAGACCCAGTACTTC. Its protein is CAWSPGSQETQYF. The chain couples TRBV30 to TRBJ2-5, with no clear D. The CDR3 runs 13 residues. Germline V CDR1 and CDR2: GTSNPN, SVGIG (reference sequence). The ends were cut back, 2 bases at V and 1 base at J, with 8 bases in the middle. The variable domain in full, completed from reference TRBV30 and TRBJ2-5, reads SQTIHQWPATLVQPVGSPLSLECTVEGTSNPNLYWYRQAAGRGLQLLFYSVGIGQISSEVPQNLSASRPQDRQFILSSKKLLLSDSGFYLCAWSPGSQETQYFGPGTRLLVL.

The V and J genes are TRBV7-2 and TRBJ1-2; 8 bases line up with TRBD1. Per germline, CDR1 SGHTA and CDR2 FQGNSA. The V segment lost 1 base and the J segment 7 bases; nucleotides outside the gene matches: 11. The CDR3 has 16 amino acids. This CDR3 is CASSLGGQASVFGYTF. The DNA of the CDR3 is TGTGCCAGCAGCTTAGGGGGACAGGCGTCTGTGTTTGGCTACACCTTC. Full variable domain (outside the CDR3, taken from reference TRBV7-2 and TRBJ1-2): GAGVSQSPSNKVTEKGKDVELRCDPISGHTALYWYRQSLGQGLEFLIYFQGNSAPDKSGLPSDRFSAERTGGSVSTLTIQRTQQEDSAVYLCASSLGGQASVFGYTFGSGTRLTVV.

CDR3 protein: CAISGTGKTGANVLTF. The DNA of the CDR3 is TGTGCCATCTCCGGGACAGGGAAAACTGGGGCCAACGTCCTGACTTTC. The genes are TRBV10-3 and TRBJ2-6; 9 bases line up with TRBD1. V was pared by 8 bases and J by 2 bases, with 7 bases of the junction left unmatched. The CDR3 is 16 amino acids. The germline V gene encodes CDR1 ENHRY and CDR2 SYGVKD.

The CDR3 coding sequence is TGTGCCAGCAGTTTAGAGGCTAACCGGGGGTACACCTTC. It encodes CASSLEANRGYTF. The rearrangement links TRBV28 to TRBJ1-2; possible D gene TRBD1, 5 bases. Germline V gene lookup returns CDR1 MDHEN and CDR2 SYDVKM. This CDR3 contains 13 residues. The V end lost 2 bases, the J end lost 11 bases, and 15 bases lay between the germline ends.

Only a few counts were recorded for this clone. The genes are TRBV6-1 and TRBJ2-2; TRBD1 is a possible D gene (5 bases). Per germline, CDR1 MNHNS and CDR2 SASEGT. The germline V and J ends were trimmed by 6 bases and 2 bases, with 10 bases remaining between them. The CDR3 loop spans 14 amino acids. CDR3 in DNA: TGTGCCAGCAGCCTCGACAGTAACACCGGGGAGCTGTTTTTT. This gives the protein CASSLDSNTGELFF.

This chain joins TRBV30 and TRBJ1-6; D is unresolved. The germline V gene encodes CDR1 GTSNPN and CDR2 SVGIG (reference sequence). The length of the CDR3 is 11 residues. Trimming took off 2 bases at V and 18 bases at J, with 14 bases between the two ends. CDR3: CAWSLRRAHHF. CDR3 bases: TGTGCCTGGAGTTTAAGGAGGGCTCACCACTTT.

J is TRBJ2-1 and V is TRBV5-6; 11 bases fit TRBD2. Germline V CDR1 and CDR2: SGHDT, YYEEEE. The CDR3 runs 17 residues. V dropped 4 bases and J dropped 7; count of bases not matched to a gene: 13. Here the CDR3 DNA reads TGTGCCAGCAGCCCCATGACTAGCGGGGAAGATTGGAATGAGCAGTTCTTC. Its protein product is CASSPMTSGEDWNEQFF.

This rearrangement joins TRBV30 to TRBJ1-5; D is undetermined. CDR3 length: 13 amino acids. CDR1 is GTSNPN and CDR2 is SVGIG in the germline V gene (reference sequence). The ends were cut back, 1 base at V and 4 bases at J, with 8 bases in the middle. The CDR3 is CAWSDNTNQPQHF. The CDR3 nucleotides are TGTGCCTGGAGTGACAATACGAATCAGCCCCAGCATTTT. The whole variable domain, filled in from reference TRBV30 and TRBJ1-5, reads SQTIHQWPATLVQPVGSPLSLECTVEGTSNPNLYWYRQAAGRGLQLLFYSVGIGQISSEVPQNLSASRPQDRQFILSSKKLLLSDSGFYLCAWSDNTNQPQHFGDGTRLSIL.

The CDR3 sequence: CSVNPGSGRYQETQYF. DNA for the CDR3: TGCAGCGTTAACCCGGGGAGCGGGAGGTACCAAGAGACCCAGTACTTC. This chain connects TRBV29-1 to TRBJ2-5; 9 bases are a match to TRBD2. Unmatched junction bases numbered 10, after V lost 5 bases and J lost 0 bases. The CDR3 is made up of 16 amino acids. Germline loops: CDR1 SQVTM, CDR2 ANQGSEA.

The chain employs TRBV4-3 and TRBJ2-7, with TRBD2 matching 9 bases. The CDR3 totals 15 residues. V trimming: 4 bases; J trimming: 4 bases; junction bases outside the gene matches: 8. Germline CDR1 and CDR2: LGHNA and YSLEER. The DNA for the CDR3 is TGCGCCAGCAGCCGGGAGGTAGCGGGAGTGTACGAGCAGTACTTC. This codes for CASSREVAGVYEQYF.